This entry is about one T cell receptor beta chain. Its matching antigen is unknown. The data stem from a study of blood T cells in healthy people across ages. Primed by a sample-barcoded 5' primer and a J-beta primer mix, a second PCR proceeded for 7 to 11 cycles. From the 5' RACE reads, TCRdb called clonotypes with MiXCR, one entry per CDR3 protein. The sample includes around 1.5 million distinct CDR3 sequences, roughly 59% of them seen just once. Caucasian, healthy and from Russia, the donors were aged between about 6 and 90. Isolated per sample were at least 6 million PBMCs. Study results and limitations: Because sorting was not performed, PBMCs prevented conclusive naive versus antigen-experienced comparison. Per-million-T-cell TCR beta diversity fell roughly linearly with age.

The TCR was taken from a man aged 18 to 29 in good health. Sequencing was performed on blood.

This CDR3 reads CASSNGQVATNEKLFF. The DNA of the CDR3 is TGTGCCAGCAGTAACGGACAGGTTGCAACTAATGAAAAACTGTTTTTT. V gene TRBV28 combines with J gene TRBJ1-4; 7 bases align to TRBD1. The CDR3 runs to 16 residues. Per germline, CDR1 MDHEN and CDR2 SYDVKM. V lost 5 bases, J lost 0 bases, and 6 bases stayed unmatched.